This T cell receptor (beta chain) derives from a study of PD-L1 blockade in urothelial cancer. Overall study context: The study started patients on atezolizumab around 2014, giving 1,200 mg intravenously every 3 weeks.

Repertoires were generated with immunoSEQ multiplex PCR, while TCRdb's copy carries only in-frame clones and drops some. The repertoire has tens of thousands of clones, around 87% of them found once; the top ten carry roughly 1.6%. Time point noted: pretreatment peripheral blood. The trim removed 4 bases at V and 9 bases at J, leaving 10 bases unmatched. This CDR3 is 14 amino acids long. CDR1 is SGHDT, CDR2 YYEEEE, per germline. This clonotype originated in a man in his fifties or sixties with urothelial cancer. This chain uses TRBV5-6 with TRBJ2-1, with TRBD1 matching 7 bases. The sequencing used PBMCs, collected around atezolizumab (anti-PD-L1) treatment. In nucleotides, the CDR3 is TGTGCCAGCAGCGTCAGGGACAGACTCCCTGAGCAGTTCTTC. This translates into CASSVRDRLPEQFF.